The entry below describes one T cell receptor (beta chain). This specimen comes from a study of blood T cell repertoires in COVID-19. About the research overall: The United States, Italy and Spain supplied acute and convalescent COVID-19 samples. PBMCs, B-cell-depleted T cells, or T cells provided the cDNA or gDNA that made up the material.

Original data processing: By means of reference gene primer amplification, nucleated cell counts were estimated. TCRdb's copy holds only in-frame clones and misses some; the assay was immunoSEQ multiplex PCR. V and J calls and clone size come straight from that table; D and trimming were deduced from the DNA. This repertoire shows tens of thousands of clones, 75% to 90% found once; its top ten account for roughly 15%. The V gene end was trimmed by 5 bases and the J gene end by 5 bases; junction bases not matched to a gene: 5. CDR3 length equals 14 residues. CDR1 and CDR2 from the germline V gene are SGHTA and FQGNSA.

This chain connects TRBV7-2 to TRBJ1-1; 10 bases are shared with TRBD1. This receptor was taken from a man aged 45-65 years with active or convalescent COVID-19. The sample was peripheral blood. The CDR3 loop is CASSQGTGVTEAFF. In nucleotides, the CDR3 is TGTGCCAGCAGCCAAGGGACAGGGGTTACTGAAGCTTTCTTT. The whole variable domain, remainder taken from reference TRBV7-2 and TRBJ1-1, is GAGVSQSPSNKVTEKGKDVELRCDPISGHTALYWYRQSLGQGLEFLIYFQGNSAPDKSGLPSDRFSAERTGGSVSTLTIQRTQQEDSAVYLCASSQGTGVTEAFFGQGTRLTVV.